The rows below give T cell receptor beta chains drawn from one sample of a study of blood T cell repertoires in COVID-19. The protocol was immunoSEQ multiplex PCR, while the TCRdb copy is restricted to in-frame clones and leaves out a portion. The data show about 88,000 clones, around nine tenths seen once. The sample consisted of peripheral blood. All receptors derive from a man in his fifties or sixties with acute or convalescent COVID-19. Each CDR3 is given with its conserved first and last residue. The D gene is left open where the match is weak. The size of a clone is reported for some rows only, either as once, few or many, or as a class for expanded clones.

clone size	D gene	V gene	J gene	CDR3 DNA	CDR3 protein
.	.	TRBV30	TRBJ2-7	TGTGCCTGGAGTGTATCGGCCTACGAGCAGTACTTC	CAWSVSAYEQYF
.	.	TRBV7-9	TRBJ2-7	TGTGCCAGCAGCTTGGACAGTTCGGGGGAGCAGTACTTC	CASSLDSSGEQYF
.	.	TRBV6-5	TRBJ1-5	TGTGCCAGCAGTCAACAGGGCTTAAGCAATCAGCCCCAGCATTTT	CASSQQGLSNQPQHF
.	.	TRBV18	TRBJ2-5	TGTGCCAGCTCACCGGTATCAGTCCAGGAGACCCAGTACTTC	CASSPVSVQETQYF
.	.	TRBV11-1	TRBJ2-3	TGTGCCAGCAGCCCGACAGATTCAGATACGCAGTATTTT	CASSPTDSDTQYF
once	TRBD1	TRBV6-6	TRBJ2-7	TGTGCCAGCAGTTACGGCTTGGGACAGTCCTACGAGCAGTACTTC	CASSYGLGQSYEQYF
.	.	TRBV28	TRBJ1-4	TGTGCCAGCAGTTTTGGGCCTGGCGGGAAACTGTTTTTT	CASSFGPGGKLFF
.	.	TRBV7-3	TRBJ1-5	TGTGCCAGCAGCCTAGATAGCAATCAGCCCCAGCATTTT	CASSLDSNQPQHF
.	.	TRBV18	TRBJ2-7	TGTGCCAGCTCACCACCAGGGAGATGGGGCGAGCAGTACTTC	CASSPPGRWGEQYF
.	TRBD2	TRBV18	TRBJ2-1	TGTGCCAGCTCACCGACGGGGGGGGACAATGAGCAGTTCTTC	CASSPTGGDNEQFF
.	TRBD2	TRBV5-1	TRBJ2-5	TGCGCCAGCAGCTCCGATCCCGGGACTAGAGAAGAGACCCAGTACTTC	CASSSDPGTREETQYF
.	.	TRBV30	TRBJ2-5	TGTGCCTGGAAAAGGTGGACAGACAGGTACCAAGAGACCCAGTACTTC	CAWKRWTDRYQETQYF
.	.	TRBV4-2	TRBJ2-5	TGTGCCAGCAGCCAAGGGGGACTGGGGGAGACCCAGTACTTC	CASSQGGLGETQYF
.	TRBD2	TRBV15	TRBJ2-1	TGTGCCACCAAGCGGGATGTGGGCTCCTACAATGAGCAGTTCTTC	CATKRDVGSYNEQFF
once	.	TRBV20-1	TRBJ2-7	TGCAGTGCTAGATTTAATTACGAGCAGTACTTC	CSARFNYEQYF
once	.	TRBV19	TRBJ2-3	TGTGCCAGTAGTGGGGGGACGCAGTATTTT	CASSGGTQYF
.	.	TRBV4-3	TRBJ2-3	TGCGCCAGCGATAAACGGGAGCGCCACTACACAGATACGCAGTATTTT	CASDKRERHYTDTQYF
few	.	TRBV6-2/TRBV6-3	TRBJ1-5	TGTGCCAGCAGTTACGGGCTGCCCCTGAATCAGCCCCAGCATTTT	CASSYGLPLNQPQHF
.	TRBD1	TRBV28	TRBJ2-7	TGTGCCAGCAGTTTAAGACCGGGACAGGGGATCTACGAGCAGTACTTC	CASSLRPGQGIYEQYF
once	TRBD1	TRBV11-3	TRBJ1-1	TGTGCCAGCAGCTTAGGACGGGACAGGGTGGACACTGAAGCTTTCTTT	CASSLGRDRVDTEAFF
.	.	TRBV19	TRBJ1-2	TGTGCCAGTAGCACCCCGGGGTATGACGAATACTATGGCTACACCTTC	CASSTPGYDEYYGYTF
few	.	TRBV19	TRBJ1-4	TGTGCCAGTAGCCGACTAACAGGGACCGGTAATGAAAAACTGTTTTTT	CASSRLTGTGNEKLFF
.	TRBD1	TRBV7-9	TRBJ1-5	TGTGCCAGCAGCGACAGGGGGTCCGATCAGCCCCAGCATTTT	CASSDRGSDQPQHF
.	.	TRBV28	TRBJ1-1	TGTGCCAGCAGTACCCCCAAGGGGTCCTTCTTT	CASSTPKGSFF
.	TRBD1	TRBV12-5	TRBJ2-2	TGTGCTAGTGGTTTGGCACAGGGGAAGGGGGGGGAGCTGTTTTTT	CASGLAQGKGGELFF
.	TRBD2	TRBV5-1	TRBJ2-5	TGCGCCAGCAGCCCCAATCCTCCGGGACTAGCGGGAGTCATGTACTTC	CASSPNPPGLAGVMYF
.	.	TRBV14	TRBJ1-2	TGTGCCAGCAGCCAAGTGTACCAGGGGTCTGGCTACACCTTC	CASSQVYQGSGYTF
once	TRBD1	TRBV5-6	TRBJ1-4	TGTGCCAGCAGCTGGAGTGTGGGACAGGGCGGCGAAAAACTGTTTTTT	CASSWSVGQGGEKLFF
.	TRBD2	TRBV11-2	TRBJ2-5	TGTGCCAGCCTAGCTCCTAGCGGGAGGGCCGAAGAGACCCAGTACTTC	CASLAPSGRAEETQYF
.	.	TRBV6-6	TRBJ1-2	TGTGCCAGCCAAGGAGGACAGTTAAATGGCTACACCTTC	CASQGGQLNGYTF
.	TRBD1	TRBV23-1	TRBJ2-4	TGCGCCAGCAGTCAAAGGACAGGGGGCCAGGGTCCAGCCAAAAACATTCAGTACTTC	CASSQRTGGQGPAKNIQYF
.	.	TRBV18	TRBJ1-2	TGTGCCAGCTCACCCGCCTTGGGCGGCTACACCTTC	CASSPALGGYTF
.	.	TRBV23-1	TRBJ2-7	TGCGCCAGCAGTCCTGGGACTGACTCCTACGAGCAGTACTTC	CASSPGTDSYEQYF
.	TRBD1	TRBV27	TRBJ1-2	TGTGCCAGCAGTTTAGGAGGGGGCCGCTATGGCTACACCTTC	CASSLGGGRYGYTF
.	.	TRBV6-5	TRBJ2-7	TGTGCCAGCAGTCCCCACCGCGGGACCTCCTACGAGCAGTACTTC	CASSPHRGTSYEQYF
.	.	TRBV9	TRBJ2-7	TGTGCCAGCAGCGTAGAACTAGCACGCGAGCAGTACTTC	CASSVELAREQYF
.	TRBD1	TRBV4-2	TRBJ1-4	TGTGCCAGCAGCCAAGATCAGAAGGTTGGACAGGACTATGAAAAACTGTTTTTT	CASSQDQKVGQDYEKLFF
.	TRBD1	TRBV5-1	TRBJ1-1	TGCGCCAGCAGCTTGGAGGAGGGGGCGGCTGAAGCTTTCTTT	CASSLEEGAAEAFF
.	.	TRBV9	TRBJ2-3	TGTGCCAGCAGCGTAGCGGACTCCGGCTACACAGATACGCAGTATTTT	CASSVADSGYTDTQYF
.	TRBD1	TRBV11-3	TRBJ2-7	TGTGCCAGCAGCTTAGCCCGGACAGGGGGCTCCTACGAGCAGTACTTC	CASSLARTGGSYEQYF
.	.	TRBV6-6	TRBJ1-3	TGTGCCAGCAGAACGGTGTCTGGAAACACCATATATTTT	CASRTVSGNTIYF
.	TRBD1	TRBV19	TRBJ1-2	TGTGCCAGTAGTAGGCAGGGAGAGGGGGCCTATGGCTACACCTTC	CASSRQGEGAYGYTF
.	TRBD2	TRBV7-2	TRBJ2-7	TGTGCCAGCAGCTCAGGGAATAGCGGGTACTCCTACGAGCAGTACTTC	CASSSGNSGYSYEQYF
.	TRBD1	TRBV5-1	TRBJ2-5	TGCGCCAGCAGGCGGACAGGGCTCCAAGAGACCCAGTACTTC	CASRRTGLQETQYF
.	.	TRBV4-1	TRBJ2-2	TGCGCCAGCAGCCACCACGCAGGTCGGACCGGGGAGCTGTTTTTT	CASSHHAGRTGELFF
.	.	TRBV7-2	TRBJ1-2	TGTGCCAGCAGCTTAGGGAGGACGGGCTATGGCTACACCTTC	CASSLGRTGYGYTF
.	.	TRBV15	TRBJ1-5	TGTGCCACCAGCAGAGGGAGGGGAATCGATGGCAATCAGCCCCAGCATTTT	CATSRGRGIDGNQPQHF
.	TRBD1	TRBV15	TRBJ2-1	TGTGCCACCAGCCTGGACAGGGCGAGTAATGAGCAGTTCTTC	CATSLDRASNEQFF
.	TRBD2	TRBV5-6	TRBJ2-7	TGTGCCAGCAGCTTGGAGACTAGCGGGAGCTACGAGCAGTACTTC	CASSLETSGSYEQYF
.	.	TRBV18	TRBJ1-1	TGTGCCAGCTCACCACCGGCAGGGCGGAACACTGAAGCTTTCTTT	CASSPPAGRNTEAFF
.	TRBD2	TRBV7-3	TRBJ2-1	TGTGCCAGCAGCTTAGGTCCTAGCGGGAAGGATATAAATGAGCAGTTCTTC	CASSLGPSGKDINEQFF
.	.	TRBV28	TRBJ2-7	TGTGCCAGCAGTCTCAGATACGAGCAGTACTTC	CASSLRYEQYF